Sequencing of this T cell receptor beta chain was carried out in a study of T cells in Graves' hyperthyroidism and ophthalmopathy. Across the whole study: Peripheral blood was obtained at initial diagnosis, preceding any treatment.

This clonotype was observed a handful of times. The target antigen is unknown. Study-level results: For ophthalmopathy, model prediction preceded onset by a median roughly 6.3 months.

Amplification yielded TCR beta CDR3 regions, with RNA transcripts as the source. RT-PCR in the first round (using the HTBI primer set) targeted the TCR CDR3. TCRdb ran MiXCR on the multiplex PCR reads and lists one entry per CDR3 protein. The sample carries approximately 530,000 distinct CDR3 sequences, 16% recorded once. This clonotype originated in a young woman with Graves' hyperthyroidism. The source material was blood.

CDR3 loop: CASRLGAGSGYTF. The CDR3 DNA follows: TGTGCCAGCAGGCTTGGGGCCGGGTCTGGCTACACCTTC. The gene calls are TRBV28 and TRBJ1-2, with D possibly matching TRBD1 (5 bases). This CDR3 is 13 amino acids long. V dropped 6 bases and J dropped 7 bases, with 15 bases sitting between them. Germline CDR1 is MDHEN and CDR2 is SYDVKM.